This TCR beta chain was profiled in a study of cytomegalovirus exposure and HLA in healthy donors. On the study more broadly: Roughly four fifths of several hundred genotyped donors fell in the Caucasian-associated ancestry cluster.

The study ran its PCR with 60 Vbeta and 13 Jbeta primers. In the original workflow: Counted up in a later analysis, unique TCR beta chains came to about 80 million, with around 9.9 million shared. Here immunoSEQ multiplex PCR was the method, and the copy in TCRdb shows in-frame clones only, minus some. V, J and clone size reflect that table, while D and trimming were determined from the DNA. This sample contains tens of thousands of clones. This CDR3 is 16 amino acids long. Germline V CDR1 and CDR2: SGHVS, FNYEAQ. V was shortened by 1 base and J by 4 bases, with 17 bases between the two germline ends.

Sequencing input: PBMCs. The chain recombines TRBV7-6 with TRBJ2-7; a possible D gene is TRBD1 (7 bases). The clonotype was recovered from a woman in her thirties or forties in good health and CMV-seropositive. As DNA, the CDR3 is TGTGCCAGCAGCTTAGGTGGGACTTCGACAGGGTACGAGCAGTACTTC. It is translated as CASSLGGTSTGYEQYF. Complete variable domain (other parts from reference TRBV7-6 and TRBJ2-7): GAGVSQSPRYKVTKRGQDVALRCDPISGHVSLYWYRQALGQGPEFLTYFNYEAQQDKSGLPNDRFSAERPEGSISTLTIQRTEQRDSAMYRCASSLGGTSTGYEQYFGPGTRLTVT.